The clone carrying this TCR beta chain showed up many times. This sample is part of a study of T cells in Graves' hyperthyroidism and ophthalmopathy. This CDR3 region has 18 residues. Looked up from germline, CDR1 is MNHEY and CDR2 is SVGEGT. V was trimmed by 2 bases and J by 1 base, leaving 17 bases between them. Regions amplified from RNA transcripts were the TCR beta CDR3 regions. The primer set for the first-round RT-PCR of the TCR CDR3 was HTBI. One entry per CDR3 protein, called by TCRdb with MiXCR from the multiplex PCR reads. Of over 250,000 distinct CDR3 sequences in the sample, about 25% are singletons; the top ten hold 25% to 30%.

This clonotype was obtained from a man aged 40-50 years with Graves' hyperthyroidism that later progressed to Graves' ophthalmopathy. The chain combines TRBV6-2 or TRBV6-3 with TRBJ2-2; tentatively, D is TRBD2 (6 bases). The sequencing input was blood. CDR3 coding DNA: TGTGCCAGCAGTTACGTCACCGGGGACTTTCAGAACACCGGGGAGCTGTTTTTT. This gives the protein CASSYVTGDFQNTGELFF.